This T cell receptor (beta chain) was observed in a study of CD8 T cells in Susac syndrome. The CDR3 contains 13 residues. Per the germline V gene, CDR1 is SGHDN and CDR2 is FVKESK. Trimming stripped 7 bases from V and 2 bases from J, with 11 bases between. Random-hexamer reverse transcription was applied to roughly 0.5 to 1 ug RNA. One entry per CDR3 protein results from TCRdb running MiXCR on the immunoSEQ multiplex PCR reads. This table has around 190,000 distinct CDR3 sequences, roughly 94% appearing once. This receptor was obtained from a human donor in good health. The rearrangement uses TRBV14 and TRBJ2-5, with D perhaps TRBD1 (5 bases). Sequenced: CD4+ T cells from PBMCs. The chain's CDR3 is CASTRAVQETQYF. The CDR3 DNA reads as TGTGCCAGCACCAGGGCGGTTCAAGAGACCCAGTACTTC.